This TCR beta chain stems from a study of molecular identifiers for immune sequencing clone quantification. This clonotype was observed at least ten times. Its target is unknown. Regarding the study as a whole: Over 99% of CMV-specific effector molecules, but under 1% of naive ones, were in clones above 20 copies.

Germline V gene data show CDR1 as GTSNPN and CDR2 as SVGIG (reference sequence). Trimming pared 3 bases from V and 9 bases from J, leaving 15 bases between. CDR3 length: 12 amino acids. TCRdb passed the PCR reads through MiXCR, listing each CDR3 protein once. This table holds more than 550,000 distinct CDR3 sequences, approximately 24% found once. Specimen: naive CD8+ T cells from blood, with Jurkat cell RNA spiked in. Subset of the sample: FACS-sorted CD8+CD4-CCR7+CD45RA+ naive T cells. This clonotype was obtained from a human donor in good health. Some libraries in this study had Jurkat cell RNA spiked in. The V gene is TRBV30, the J gene TRBJ2-7, with D possibly matching TRBD1 (6 bases). CDR3 in DNA: TGTGCCTGGAGGCGACAGGCTTTGGGGCAGTACTTC. Its protein product is CAWRRQALGQYF.